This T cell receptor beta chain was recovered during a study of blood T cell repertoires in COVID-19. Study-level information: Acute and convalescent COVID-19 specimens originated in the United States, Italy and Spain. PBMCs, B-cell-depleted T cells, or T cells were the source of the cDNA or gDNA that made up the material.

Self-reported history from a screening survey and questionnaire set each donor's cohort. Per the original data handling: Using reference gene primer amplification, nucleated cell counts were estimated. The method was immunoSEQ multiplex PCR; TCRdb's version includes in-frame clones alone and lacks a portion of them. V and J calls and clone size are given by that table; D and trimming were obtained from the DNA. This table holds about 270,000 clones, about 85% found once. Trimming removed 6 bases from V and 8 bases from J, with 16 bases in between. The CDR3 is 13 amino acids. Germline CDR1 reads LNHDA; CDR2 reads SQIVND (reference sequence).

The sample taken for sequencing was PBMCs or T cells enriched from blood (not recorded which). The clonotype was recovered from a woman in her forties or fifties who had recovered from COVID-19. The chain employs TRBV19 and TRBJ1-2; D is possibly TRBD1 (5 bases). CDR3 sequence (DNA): TGTGCCAGTAGCCCCCTAGGGGTGGACGGCTACACCTTC. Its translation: CASSPLGVDGYTF.